Below, 3 T cell receptor beta chains from the same sample are listed, as sequenced in a study of identical twins. TCRdb redid the calling of the 5' RACE reads with MiXCR, one entry per CDR3 protein. Found here are roughly 230,000 distinct CDR3 sequences, approximately 8.6% of them singletons; the top ten hold less than 4%. Another study also made use of these data, one on yellow fever vaccine responses in identical twins.

The sequenced sample was CD8+ T cells sorted from blood. These receptors all come from a woman aged 18-29 years in good health.

The CDR3 bases are TGTGCCAGCAAACCGGGACAGGGGGTCTGGGCCAAAAACATTCAGTACTTC. This translates into CASKPGQGVWAKNIQYF. The chain joins TRBV27 to TRBJ2-4, with 11 bases aligning to TRBD1. Germline V gives CDR1 MNHEY, CDR2 SMNVEV (reference sequence). Unmatched junction bases numbered 9, after V lost 7 bases and J lost 1 base. The CDR3 loop spans 17 amino acids.

This clonotype appeared a few times. The chain joins TRBV9 to TRBJ2-7; D gene ambiguous. The CDR3 consists of 15 residues. Germline CDR1 reads SGDLS; CDR2 reads YYNGEE. The V end was cut by 3 bases, the J end by 0 bases, with 13 bases between. The CDR3 region is CASSATEMSSYEQYF. The CDR3 nucleotides read TGTGCCAGCAGCGCGACGGAAATGAGCTCCTACGAGCAGTACTTC.

This clonotype was picked up a small number of times. The gene calls are TRBV10-1 and TRBJ2-7; weak D call: TRBD1 (5 bases). Germline-derived CDR1 and CDR2 are WNHNN and SYGVQD (reference sequence). The CDR3 runs 14 residues. Trimming shortened V by 1 base and J by 2 bases, and 9 bases separated the two germline ends. CDR3 bases: TGCGCCAGCAGTGAGTACACAGGAGCCTACGAGCAGTACTTC. Its translation is CASSEYTGAYEQYF.